Below, one T cell receptor (beta chain) is given with its context. Its antigen is still unknown. This sample is part of a study of T cell responses to AZD1222 COVID-19 vaccine. Pooled samples include second doses given at about 4 or 12 weeks. TCRdb's table, derived via immunoSEQ multiplex PCR, lists solely in-frame clones and lacks some. The profile shows some 120,000 clones, about 79% of them singletons. This CDR3 region has 13 residues. Unmatched junction bases numbered 3, after V lost 3 bases and J lost 4 bases. Germline CDR1 reads SQVTM; CDR2 reads ANQGSEA. Overall study findings and caveats: It should be noted that donors were predominantly white British and more often female, and clonal diversity was possibly underestimated.

The sequence derives from an adult who received the AZD1222 COVID-19 vaccine. This rearrangement joins TRBV29-1 to TRBJ1-5; 7 bases fit TRBD1. Material: peripheral blood, obtained 28 days after the second AZD1222 dose. The CDR3 region is CSVETGRNQPQHF. CDR3 DNA: TGCAGCGTTGAGACAGGGCGGAATCAGCCCCAGCATTTT.